These 21 T cell receptor beta chains came from one sample sequenced in a study of blood T cell repertoires in COVID-19 (dated by TCRdb to 2018 to 2020). The library was obtained by the immunoSEQ multiplex PCR assay. This is the immuneACCESS table as TCRdb keeps it, with only in-frame sequences that have V and J called. A part of the clones is gone; compared with another copy, unresolved V genes explain less than half, and the rest is unexplained. The sample table shows 130,000 or so clones, and around 82% are seen once. The ten top clones hold more than 1.3% of the sample. Sequenced material: peripheral blood. All receptors derive from a man in his sixties with acute or convalescent COVID-19.

The chain joins TRBV12-5 to TRBJ1-1; tentatively, D is TRBD1 (5 bases). CDR1 is LGHNT and CDR2 is FRNRAP in the germline V gene. The CDR3 spans 15 residues. Trimming took 0 bases from V and 4 from J, leaving 12 bases between them. As DNA, the CDR3 is TGTGCTAGTGGTTTGGTATGGGGGGGAGGCACTGAAGCTTTCTTT. Amino acid sequence: CASGLVWGGGTEAFF.

This sequence joins TRBV19 and TRBJ2-2; possibly TRBD2 for D (7 bases). The germline V gene encodes CDR1 LNHDA and CDR2 SQIVND (reference sequence). The CDR3 has 15 residues. The ends were cut back, 4 bases at V and 4 bases at J, with 13 bases in the middle. CDR3 coding DNA: TGTGCCAGTAGTAAGGGGGGGCGAGCCACCGGGGAGCTGTTTTTT. Amino acid sequence: CASSKGGRATGELFF. Full variable domain (rest looked up from reference TRBV19 and TRBJ2-2): DGGITQSPKYLFRKEGQNVTLSCEQNLNHDAMYWYRQDPGQGLRLIYYSQIVNDFQKGDIAEGYSVSREKKESFPLTVTSAQKNPTAFYLCASSKGGRATGELFFGEGSRLTVL.

This clone was seen a single time. The genes are TRBV13 and TRBJ1-1, with a tentative D call TRBD1 (6 bases). The CDR3 has 16 residues. CDR1 PRHDT and CDR2 FYEKMQ come from the germline V gene (reference sequence). Trimming took 5 bases from V and 1 from J, leaving 17 bases between them. CDR3 loop: CASSVGRLGANTEAFF. DNA of the CDR3: TGTGCCAGCAGCGTGGGCAGACTGGGGGCGAACACTGAAGCTTTCTTT.

V usage is TRBV5-6 and J usage is TRBJ2-2; D is ambiguous. Germline values: CDR1 SGHDT, CDR2 YYEEEE. The ends were cut back, 1 base at V and 2 bases at J, with 6 bases in the middle. This CDR3 contains 14 residues. The CDR3 region has the DNA TGTGCCAGCAGCTTGCTATTTAACACCGGGGAGCTGTTTTTT. It encodes CASSLLFNTGELFF.

The rearrangement uses TRBV19 and TRBJ1-3; 11 bases fit TRBD1. J gave up 8 bases and V 5 bases, and 5 bases lay outside the gene matches. This CDR3 spans 14 amino acids. Per germline, CDR1 LNHDA and CDR2 SQIVND (reference sequence). The DNA for the CDR3 is TGTGCCAGTAGTCCCGGACAGGGGGCATACACCATATATTTT. Its translation is CASSPGQGAYTIYF.

This chain links TRBV29-1 with TRBJ2-5; D is undetermined. The CDR3 is 15 amino acids. Germline loops: CDR1 SQVTM, CDR2 ANQGSEA. V was pared by 0 bases and J by 4 bases, with 15 bases between. CDR3 DNA: TGCAGCGTTGAAGATCAGGTCGTCAGCCTAGAGACCCAGTACTTC. Translation: CSVEDQVVSLETQYF.

The CDR3 DNA is TGTGCCTGGAGCGGGGGACAGTTAAATTCACCCCTCCACTTT. Protein: CAWSGGQLNSPLHF. V usage is TRBV30 and J usage is TRBJ1-6; 7 bases map to TRBD1. V trimming: 3 bases; J trimming: 7 bases; junction bases outside the gene matches: 6. Germline CDR1 reads GTSNPN; CDR2 reads SVGIG (reference sequence). The CDR3 runs 14 residues.

The chain recombines TRBV4-2 with TRBJ1-2, with D perhaps TRBD1 (6 bases). The germline V gene has CDR1 LGHNA and CDR2 YNFKEQ. The ends were cut back, 0 bases at V and 3 bases at J, with 17 bases in the middle. The CDR3 is 17 residues long. The CDR3 is CASSQEQGSLGDYGYTF. The CDR3 bases are TGTGCCAGCAGCCAAGAACAGGGCTCGTTAGGGGACTATGGCTACACCTTC.

The gene calls are TRBV6-5 and TRBJ1-5; 8 bases map to TRBD1. This CDR3 spans 14 amino acids. Trimming took 7 bases from V and 1 from J; bases not matched to a gene: 3. Germline CDR1 MNHEY, CDR2 SVGAGI. The CDR3 coding sequence is TGTGCCAGCACCCAGGGGGCAAGCAATCAGCCCCAGCATTTT. As protein: CASTQGASNQPQHF.

The chain recombines TRBV5-1 with TRBJ1-1; possible D gene TRBD1, 5 bases. Germline assignment: CDR1 SGHRS and CDR2 YFSETQ. V lost 0 bases and J 5 bases, leaving 14 bases between the germline ends. This CDR3 has 15 amino acids. In DNA, the CDR3 is TGCGCCAGCAGCTTGGTTCAGGGTATATCGACTGAAGCTTTCTTT. It codes for CASSLVQGISTEAFF.

V usage is TRBV4-1 and J usage is TRBJ1-5; D gene ambiguous. This CDR3 is built from 15 residues. V was shortened by 2 bases and J by 3 bases, with 11 bases between the two germline ends. Germline CDR1 and CDR2: MGHRA and YSYEKL. The CDR3 loop reads CASSQNDISNQPQHF. CDR3 nucleotide sequence: TGCGCCAGCAGCCAAAACGACATCTCCAATCAGCCCCAGCATTTT.

This clone was seen more than once but under ten times. This rearrangement joins TRBV28 to TRBJ2-7; 13 bases are shared with TRBD2. Germline values: CDR1 MDHEN, CDR2 SYDVKM. The CDR3 is 15 residues long. Trimming at V came to 3 bases and at J to 6 bases, leaving 5 bases not matched to a gene. CDR3 DNA sequence: TGTGCCAGCAGTTTGCTACTAGCGGGAGGGCTCGAGCAGTACTTC. Translation: CASSLLLAGGLEQYF.

The rearrangement links TRBV24-1 to TRBJ2-2, with 9 bases matching TRBD1. The CDR3 has 14 residues. Germline trimming cut 7 bases from V and 5 bases from J; bases unmatched to any gene: 4. Germline CDR1 and CDR2: KGHDR and SFDVKD. The CDR3 DNA is TGTGCCACCAGAAGGACAGGGGTGACCGGGGAGCTGTTTTTT. This gives the protein CATRRTGVTGELFF.

This clone was counted a few times. The chain has TRBV5-1 and TRBJ1-1; TRBD1 matches at 8 bases. CDR3 length equals 13 residues. The germline V gene has CDR1 SGHRS and CDR2 YFSETQ. V trimming: 4 bases; J trimming: 2 bases; junction bases outside the gene matches: 1. In DNA, the CDR3 is TGCGCCAGCAGCGGACAGGGTAACACTGAAGCTTTCTTT. It is translated as CASSGQGNTEAFF.

The chain combines TRBV7-6 with TRBJ2-1, with 8 bases fitting TRBD2. Germline V lookup: CDR1 SGHVS, CDR2 FNYEAQ. This CDR3 comprises 16 residues. The V gene end was trimmed by 1 base and the J gene end by 8 bases; junction bases not matched to a gene: 10. The CDR3 DNA sequence: TGTGCCAGCAGCTTAGGCGGATTAGCGGGAATATATGAGCAGTTCTTC. As protein: CASSLGGLAGIYEQFF.

The chain carries TRBV15 and TRBJ1-2; possibly TRBD1 for D (6 bases). Germline V gene lookup returns CDR1 LNHNV and CDR2 YYDKDF (reference sequence). CDR3 size: 15 residues. V shed 1 base and J shed 6 bases, with 15 bases lying between them. Written as DNA, the CDR3 is TGTGCCACCAGCAGAGGCGGCAGGGGAGGGGATGGCTACACCTTC. Its translation is CATSRGGRGGDGYTF. Full variable domain (missing parts from reference TRBV15 and TRBJ1-2): DAMVIQNPRYQVTQFGKPVTLSCSQTLNHNVMYWYQQKSSQAPKLLFHYYDKDFNNEADTPDNFQSRRPNTSFCFLDIRSPGLGDTAMYLCATSRGGRGGDGYTFGSGTRLTVV.

The chain recombines TRBV7-3 with TRBJ2-3; D unclear. V lost 2 bases and J lost 0, with 6 bases in between. In germline, CDR1 is SGHTA, CDR2 FQGTGA. The CDR3 contains 14 residues. The CDR3 sequence: CASSLSVSTDTQYF. In nucleotides, the CDR3 is TGTGCCAGCAGCTTATCTGTAAGCACAGATACGCAGTATTTT.

The genes are TRBV2 and TRBJ2-7, with D unclear. Trimming stripped 5 bases from V and 3 bases from J, with 11 bases between. In germline, CDR1 is SNHLY, CDR2 FYNNEI. This CDR3 has 13 residues. For the CDR3, the DNA is TGTGCCAGCAGTCCCCCTAACAGCTACGAGCAGTACTTC. Translated, it gives CASSPPNSYEQYF. The full variable domain, with the rest looked up from reference TRBV2 and TRBJ2-7, is EPEVTQTPSHQVTQMGQEVILRCVPISNHLYFYWYRQILGQKVEFLVSFYNNEISEKSEIFDDQFSVERPDGSNFTLKIRSTKLEDSAMYFCASSPPNSYEQYFGPGTRLTVT.

The chain has TRBV27 and TRBJ2-1, with 7 bases that match TRBD2. The CDR3 has 16 amino acids. With V trimmed by 5 bases and J by 2 bases, 9 bases remained unmatched. Germline V gene sequence: CDR1 MNHEY, CDR2 SMNVEV (reference sequence). The CDR3 sequence: CASSSTDLAAYNEQFF. The CDR3 DNA reads TGTGCCAGCAGTAGCACTGACCTAGCGGCCTACAATGAGCAGTTCTTC.

The CDR3 loop reads CASSGKEGQSSSYEQYF. CDR3 nucleotide sequence: TGCGCCAGCAGCGGGAAAGAGGGACAGTCGAGCTCCTACGAGCAGTACTTC. This rearrangement joins TRBV5-1 to TRBJ2-7, with TRBD1 identical over 7 bases. CDR3 length: 17 residues. Germline assignment: CDR1 SGHRS and CDR2 YFSETQ. With V trimmed by 4 bases and J by 0 bases, 13 bases remained unmatched.

In DNA, the CDR3 is TGTGCCAGCAGTGAAAGGGTCCGGGGACAGCATTTT. It translates to CASSERVRGQHF. The chain is built from TRBV6-1 and TRBJ1-5; D gene ambiguous. The V end was cut by 2 bases, the J end by 13 bases, with 12 bases between. The CDR3 is 12 residues long. Germline-derived CDR1 and CDR2 are MNHNS and SASEGT.